This TCR beta chain was sequenced during a study of T cells in Graves' hyperthyroidism and ophthalmopathy. This clonotype has at least ten counts. This CDR3 comprises 12 residues. The ends lost 8 bases at V and 6 bases at J; junction bases unmatched: 5. CDR1 is SGHTA, CDR2 FQGNSA, per germline. Amplified TCR beta CDR3 regions came from RNA transcripts. The HTBI primer set drove a first-round RT-PCR of the TCR CDR3. TCRdb reanalysed the multiplex PCR reads using MiXCR and keeps one entry per CDR3 protein. The table lists 400,000 to 500,000 distinct CDR3 sequences, approximately 15% of them singletons. Sequencing was performed on blood. The chain has TRBV7-2 and TRBJ2-3; TRBD2 matches at 7 bases. This clonotype originated in a woman aged 18-30 years with Graves' hyperthyroidism. As DNA, the CDR3 is TGTGCCAGCGGTTCCGGGGGGGATACGCAGTATTTT. It is translated as CASGSGGDTQYF. The variable domain in full, with the rest retrieved from reference TRBV7-2 and TRBJ2-3, is GAGVSQSPSNKVTEKGKDVELRCDPISGHTALYWYRQSLGQGLEFLIYFQGNSAPDKSGLPSDRFSAERTGGSVSTLTIQRTQQEDSAVYLCASGSGGDTQYFGPGTRLTVL.